The TCR beta chain described here comes from a study of CD8+CD57+ T cells in acquired aplastic anemia. Turning to the study itself: The mean DNA yield obtained from sorted CD4+ and CD8+ cells came to 3 to 4 ug. Broader study findings: The study found no significant CD8+ Simpson's diversity difference between patients and controls. Comparison of patients with controls identified twenty-nine shared CD8+ CDR3 sequences.

Both TCR beta VDJ combination and CDR3 sequence profiling were carried out. Genomic DNA was the template for this profiling. TCRdb reprocessed the reads with MiXCR, giving one entry per CDR3 protein. Of more than 150,000 distinct CDR3 sequences in the sample, 55% to 70% were seen once. Comment on this clonotype: As yet, its antigen is unknown.

CDR3 length equals 15 residues. V shed 5 bases and J shed 1 base, with 14 bases lying between them. Germline values: CDR1 SEHNR, CDR2 FQNEAQ (reference sequence). Source material: sorted CD4+, CD8+, or CD8+CD57+ T cells (not recorded which) from PBMCs. The sequence derives from a human donor with severe aplastic anemia or a healthy control (not recorded which). V usage is TRBV7-9 and J usage is TRBJ1-1; the D is unclear. The CDR3 loop is CASSAVGLPNTEAFF. CDR3 coding DNA: TGTGCCAGCAGCGCCGTAGGACTGCCGAACACTGAAGCTTTCTTT.